This TCR beta chain was documented in a study of T cell repertoires in cytomegalovirus infection. Study at large: Selected CMV epitopes included recently identified HLA-C-restricted ones as well as well-studied HLA-B-restricted ones. From public TCR beta signatures came an indication of both CMV infection and matching HLA type. Study conclusions and caveats: Frequencies of public TCR beta families were cumulated, and this identified carriers of CMV plus the relevant HLA. Ex vivo responses were dominated by HLA-C-restricted CMV-specific TCR beta clonotypes.

TCRdb used MiXCR to reprocess the reads, holding one entry per CDR3 protein. Of about 360,000 distinct CDR3 sequences in the sample, roughly 34% were seen once. On this clonotype: The antigen is undetermined.

Per germline, CDR1 MNHEY and CDR2 SMNVEV (reference sequence). CDR3 length: 15 amino acids. J lost 4 bases, V lost 5 bases, and 9 bases had no gene match. Sample: cultured PBMCs, taken from culture after CMV antigen stimulation. This sequence was found in a human donor in good health (CMV status not recorded). Some clones in this sample may be carry-over from other donors' samples. V usage is TRBV27 and J usage is TRBJ2-7; 9 bases align to TRBD1. CDR3 region: CASSGLGDRAYEQYV. The CDR3 DNA sequence: TGTGCCAGCAGTGGTTTGGGGGACAGGGCTTACGAGCAGTACGTC.